The T cell receptor beta chain under discussion was sequenced for a study of T-cell reconstitution after alpha-beta-depleted transplantation in children (dated by TCRdb to about 2016). With respect to the entire study: Using TCR repertoire profiling, the study quantitatively followed how T-cell immune reconstitution unfolded in children after TCRalphabeta/CD19-depleted allogeneic hematopoietic cell transplantation. The full study reports these points: In some patients, the high TCRbeta diversity seen at day 60 was put down to recipient T cells and intrathymic progenitors that had survived conditioning. About two months after transplant, the apparently early recovery of alphabetaT-cell counts reportedly depended on just several hundred clones that had expanded rapidly and came from non-depleted graft cells. Over the following months the frequencies of hyperexpanded clones went down, and after one year T-cell counts and TCRbeta diversity were mostly credited to newly produced T cells.

For this clonotype: Its recognized antigen is unknown. No base-level quality is on record; no much larger clone is a single base apart.

Counted from cysteine to phenylalanine, this CDR3 has 15 amino acids. Only the CDR3 DNA is retained, 45 bases long and in frame from the first base. Taken from the germline V gene, the CDR1 and CDR2 loops are MNHEY and SVGAGI. Trimming at the junction amounts to 0 bases on V and 3 bases on J, and the germline ends lie 9 bases apart. The library relied on PCR. TCRdb lists the instrument as Illumina HiSeq 2500. Molecular barcoding was employed in the preparation of TCR libraries, with unique molecular identifiers being used to normalize TCRbeta repertoire quantification. The public reads were run again by TCRdb, first through fastp at Q25 and then through MiXCR, and only productive beta chains were kept. CDR3 protein sequences are deduplicated, and each keeps its most common genes and DNA. Across this sample there are around 270,000 distinct CDR3 sequences, with about 9.4% seen only once. The ten largest clones capture over 6% of the sample.

The treatment or condition label corresponds to: allogeneic hematopoietic cell transplantation with graft depleted of TCRalphabeta T cells and CD19 B cells. The children who served as transplant recipients had been given grafts of TCRalphabeta/CD19-depleted allogeneic hematopoietic cells. The sequence came from a boy under two years old with acute myeloid leukemia, due to receive a stem cell transplant. Recombination connected TRBV6-5 to TRBJ1-5, with the D gene uncertain. The sequences come from PBMCs, collected before TCRalphabeta/CD19-depleted stem cell transplant. The CDR3 in this case is CASSYSQPSNQPQHF. The nucleotides are TGTGCCAGCAGTTACTCGCAACCCTCCAATCAGCCCCAGCATTTT.